The clone carrying this TCR beta chain was detected a few times. What it binds is unknown. This sample stems from a study of T cell responses to AZD1222 COVID-19 vaccine. Measured with immunoSEQ multiplex PCR; TCRdb has only the in-frame clones, and not every one. This sample carries approximately 80,000 clones, approximately 85% of them seen once, and the ten largest clones take over 10%. General study results and limits: Within unmutated variant regions lay the reported targets of nearly half of spike-specific TCRs. Mostly white British, mostly female donors; authors suggested clonal diversity may be underestimated.

Trimming removed 4 bases from V and 0 bases from J, with 7 bases in between. Germline loops: CDR1 LNHDA, CDR2 SQIVND (reference sequence). CDR3 size: 14 residues. This chain joins TRBV19 and TRBJ1-3; a possible D gene is TRBD1 (5 bases). The sequencing used peripheral blood, collected 28 days after the second AZD1222 dose. The sequence derives from an adult who received the AZD1222 COVID-19 vaccine. CDR3 sequence: CASSTGPSGNTIYF. The CDR3 coding sequence is TGTGCCAGTAGTACAGGGCCCTCTGGAAACACCATATATTTT. Supplemented by reference TRBV19 and TRBJ1-3, the full variable domain reads DGGITQSPKYLFRKEGQNVTLSCEQNLNHDAMYWYRQDPGQGLRLIYYSQIVNDFQKGDIAEGYSVSREKKESFPLTVTSAQKNPTAFYLCASSTGPSGNTIYFGEGSWLTVV.